This TCR beta chain was documented in a study of synovial regulatory T cells in juvenile arthritis. This clone ranks as medium-sized in terms of frequency. Per germline, CDR1 MNHNS and CDR2 SASEGT. This CDR3 region has 14 residues. The protein alone is recorded here. TCRdb's copy holds only in-frame clones and misses some; the assay was immunoSEQ multiplex PCR. This listing includes approximately 7,100 clones. The chain uses TRBV6-1 and TRBJ1-1. Material: Treg cells from blood. Subset denoted: remaining (HLA-DR-negative) circulating blood Treg cells. The receptor was derived from a donor between 2 and 29 years old with juvenile idiopathic arthritis. The CDR3 sequence: CASDEFRGDTEAFF.